Shown below are 18 T cell receptor beta chains from a single sample sequenced in a study of cytomegalovirus exposure and HLA in healthy donors (TCRdb year 2017). Libraries came from the immunoSEQ multiplex PCR assay. The multiplex PCR relied on a mix of 60 forward primers for TCR Vbeta segments and 13 reverse primers for TCR Jbeta segments. Imported from immuneACCESS, the table was reduced by TCRdb to in-frame sequences with V and J called. These copies leave out some clones; in studies compared against another copy, an unresolved V gene accounts for under half, and the cause of the remainder is not known. This sample comprises some 170,000 clones, 80% to 90% of them detected only once. The ten largest clones represent 1.5% to 2% of the sample. The sample taken for sequencing was PBMCs. The receptors come from a woman aged 18-35 years in good health and CMV-seronegative.

A note on this clone: One end of the junction fails to match germline, which may point to a read error. The chain joins TRBV7-7 to TRBJ2-5; D remains unclear. The CDR3 is made up of 13 amino acids. Germline CDR1 reads SSHAT; CDR2 reads FNYEAQ (reference sequence). CDR3 DNA: TGTGCTAGCAGCCAGGTCGCGCAAGAGACCCAGTACTTC. Translation: CASSQVAQETQYF.

V is TRBV7-2 and J is TRBJ2-3; a possible D gene is TRBD2 (6 bases). CDR3 length: 16 amino acids. The V gene's germline CDR1 is SGHTA and CDR2 FQGNSA. V was pared by 1 base and J by 9 bases, with 20 bases between. CDR3: CASSLDVSGGRGTQYF. CDR3 coding DNA: TGTGCCAGCAGCTTAGACGTCAGTGGGGGGAGAGGAACGCAGTATTTT.

The CDR3 reads CASSFQRPGGETQYF. In DNA form, the CDR3 reads TGTGCCAGCAGCTTCCAGCGGCCGGGCGGAGAGACCCAGTACTTC. The chain carries TRBV5-5 and TRBJ2-5, with D perhaps matching TRBD2 (5 bases). Germline V gene data show CDR1 as SGHKS and CDR2 as YYEKEE (reference sequence). The CDR3 runs to 15 residues. The V end was cut by 2 bases, the J end by 4 bases, with 15 bases between. Filled out from reference TRBV5-5 and TRBJ2-5, the complete variable domain reads DAGVTQSPTHLIKTRGQQVTLRCSPISGHKSVSWYQQVLGQGPQFIFQYYEKEERGRGNFPDRFSARQFPNYSSELNVNALLLGDSALYLCASSFQRPGGETQYFGPGTRLLVL.

The V gene is TRBV21-1, the J gene TRBJ2-5; TRBD2, as called in the table, went unchecked against the DNA. TRBV21-1 is reported as a pseudogene. The CDR3 is 16 residues long. In DNA, the CDR3 is TGTGCCAGCAGCGGGCGGGACGGCACGTACCAAGAGACCCAGTACTTC. This gives the protein CASSGRDGTYQETQYF.

V is TRBV28 and J is TRBJ1-2; 8 bases are a match to TRBD1. V shed 8 bases and J 7 bases; nucleotides not matched to a gene: 6. The germline CDR1 and CDR2 sequences are MDHEN and SYDVKM. CDR3 length: 12 residues. CDR3 DNA: TGTGCCAGCGACAGGGGAACAGCTGGCTACACCTTC. Translated, it gives CASDRGTAGYTF.

The chain couples TRBV5-1 to TRBJ1-6; the match to TRBD1 covers 7 bases. V lost 6 bases, J lost 9 bases, and 24 bases stayed unmatched. The CDR3 length is 19 residues. Germline CDR1 SGHRS, CDR2 YFSETQ. Written as DNA, the CDR3 is TGCGCCAGCATATTACAGTGGGCCGGGACAGACTATTCCCTTTCACCCCTCCACTTT. Protein: CASILQWAGTDYSLSPLHF.

The rearrangement joins TRBV28 to TRBJ1-5; 11 bases agree with TRBD1. This CDR3 comprises 15 residues. Germline-derived CDR1 and CDR2 are MDHEN and SYDVKM. Germline trimming cut 7 bases from V and 5 bases from J; bases unmatched to any gene: 7. The CDR3 bases are TGTGCCAGCAACGAAGGGACAGGGGGGCATCAGCCCCAGCATTTT. This translates into CASNEGTGGHQPQHF.

This clone came up a few times. The V gene is TRBV5-1, the J gene TRBJ2-1; D perhaps matches TRBD2 (7 bases). The V gene's germline CDR1 is SGHRS and CDR2 YFSETQ. Trimming took off 6 bases at V and 7 bases at J, with 20 bases between the two ends. The CDR3 loop spans 15 amino acids. The CDR3: CASTAWAGAQNEQFF. The CDR3 region has the DNA TGCGCCAGCACCGCCTGGGCGGGGGCCCAGAATGAGCAGTTCTTC. Full variable domain (rest looked up from reference TRBV5-1 and TRBJ2-1): KAGVTQTPRYLIKTRGQQVTLSCSPISGHRSVSWYQQTPGQGLQFLFEYFSETQRNKGNFPGRFSGRQFSNSRSEMNVSTLELGDSALYLCASTAWAGAQNEQFFGPGTRLTVL.

V and J are TRBV28 and TRBJ1-1; TRBD1 might be the D (5 bases). Trimming shortened V by 3 bases and J by 1 base, and 12 bases separated the two germline ends. Germline V gene lookup returns CDR1 MDHEN and CDR2 SYDVKM. The CDR3 length is 15 residues. The CDR3 spells CASSFGGAPNTEAFF. The DNA for the CDR3 is TGTGCCAGCAGTTTTGGAGGGGCCCCGAACACTGAAGCTTTCTTT. Filled out from reference TRBV28 and TRBJ1-1, the complete variable domain reads DVKVTQSSRYLVKRTGEKVFLECVQDMDHENMFWYRQDPGLGLRLIYFSYDVKMKEKGDIPEGYSVSREKKERFSLILESASTNQTSMYLCASSFGGAPNTEAFFGQGTRLTVV.

The chain recombines TRBV7-3 with TRBJ2-7; possibly TRBD2 for D (6 bases). The CDR3 covers 13 residues. V lost 5 bases and J lost 3, with 11 bases in between. The germline V gene has CDR1 SGHTA and CDR2 FQGTGA. The CDR3 DNA sequence: TGTGCCAGCAGCCGATGGGGAGGCTACGAGCAGTACTTC. The encoded protein is CASSRWGGYEQYF.

The gene calls are TRBV7-2 and TRBJ2-7, with D possibly TRBD1 on 5 matching bases. The CDR3 extends over 12 amino acids. Trimming removed 5 bases from V and 3 bases from J, with 8 bases in between. From germline, CDR1 is SGHTA and CDR2 FQGNSA. CDR3: CASSPTGYEQYF. CDR3 nucleotides: TGTGCCAGCAGCCCCACAGGCTACGAGCAGTACTTC.

The gene calls are TRBV7-8 and TRBJ2-3; D is perhaps TRBD2 (5 bases). CDR3 size: 15 residues. Trimming left V 4 bases short and J 2 bases short, with 13 bases between. Germline V gives CDR1 SGHVS, CDR2 FQNEAQ. The DNA of the CDR3 is TGTGCCAGCAGCTCCCGGACGGGAATCACAGATACGCAGTATTTT. As protein: CASSSRTGITDTQYF.

This chain joins TRBV5-6 and TRBJ2-2; D is unclear. Trimming cost V 1 base and J 1 base, with 5 bases left between them. CDR1 and CDR2 from the germline V gene are SGHDT and YYEEEE. The CDR3 spans 14 residues. In DNA, the CDR3 is TGTGCCAGCAGCTTGACAGAGAACACCGGGGAGCTGTTTTTT. This encodes CASSLTENTGELFF.

This clone was counted a single time. The chain joins TRBV18 to TRBJ2-1; TRBD2 agrees at 14 bases. The CDR3 spans 16 residues. V shed 3 bases, J shed 9 bases, and the junction held 7 bases outside the gene matches. In germline, CDR1 is KGHSH, CDR2 LQKENI. This chain's CDR3 is CASSPPGLAGAGEQFF. The CDR3 nucleotides are TGTGCCAGCTCACCTCCGGGACTAGCGGGAGCGGGTGAGCAGTTCTTC.

The chain has TRBV15 and TRBJ2-5, with D possibly matching TRBD1 (6 bases). Germline V gene sequence: CDR1 LNHNV, CDR2 YYDKDF (reference sequence). The CDR3 loop spans 12 amino acids. V was clipped by 3 bases and J by 10 bases, with 12 bases between them. The CDR3 DNA sequence: TGTGCCACCAGCAGTGCAGGGGAGTACCAGTACTTC. It specifies CATSSAGEYQYF.

The rearrangement links TRBV21-1 to TRBJ1-3; the table's D gene call, TRBD1, was not cross checked with the DNA. TRBV21-1 represents a pseudogene. This CDR3 spans 18 amino acids. In DNA form, the CDR3 reads TGTGCCAGCAGCACTTCACACAGGCCTGTCAGCTCTGGAAACACCATATATTTT. As protein: CASSTSHRPVSSGNTIYF.

The chain uses TRBV11-2 and TRBJ2-7; 13 nucleotides agree with TRBD2. CDR3 length: 19 amino acids. With V trimmed by 1 base and J by 7 bases, 16 bases remained unmatched. The germline gives CDR1 SGHAT, CDR2 FQNNGV. CDR3 region: CASSLVRMAGLAGAREQYF. In DNA, the CDR3 is TGTGCCAGCAGCTTAGTCCGCATGGCCGGACTAGCGGGAGCAAGGGAGCAGTACTTC.

This clone was recorded a few times. V usage is TRBV30 and J usage is TRBJ2-1; TRBD2 matches 14 bases. This CDR3 is 16 amino acids long. CDR1 GTSNPN and CDR2 SVGIG come from the germline V gene (reference sequence). The V gene end was trimmed by 0 bases and the J gene end by 10 bases; junction bases not matched to a gene: 8. The CDR3, as DNA: TGTGCCTGGAGTGTACCCGGACTAGCGGGAGGAAGGGAGCAGTTCTTC. It encodes CAWSVPGLAGGREQFF.